This passage covers 32 T cell receptor beta chains from one sample sequenced in a study of T cells in Graves' hyperthyroidism and ophthalmopathy. Amplification yielded TCR beta CDR3 regions, with RNA transcripts as the source. The HTBI primer set served for first-round RT-PCR of the TCR CDR3. A single record per CDR3 protein comes from TCRdb applying MiXCR to the multiplex PCR reads. The table has some 580,000 distinct CDR3 sequences, more than 15% seen once; the top ten hold roughly 3%. The sequencing sample was made of blood. These receptors originate from a woman between 35 and 50 years old with Graves' ophthalmopathy.

This clonotype has only a few counts. The J gene is TRBJ1-5, the V gene TRBV6-1; D is unresolved. V was shortened by 4 bases and J by 5 bases, with 15 bases between the two germline ends. Germline lookup yields CDR1 MNHNS and CDR2 SASEGT. The CDR3 length is 15 residues. CDR3 coding DNA: TGTGCCAGCAGTGCAGACACCTTTAATGATCAGCCCCAGCATTTT. It translates to CASSADTFNDQPQHF.

The chain carries TRBV28 and TRBJ2-7; D remains ambiguous. This CDR3 contains 12 residues. With 10 bases removed from V and 0 bases from J, the gap between germline ends came to 10 bases. Germline CDR1 MDHEN, CDR2 SYDVKM. CDR3 in DNA: TGTGCCACCCACGAGTTCTCCTACGAGCAGTACTTC. Translating gives CATHEFSYEQYF.

This clonotype was counted at least ten times. This CDR3 reads CASKAGTKAEAFF. In DNA, the CDR3 is TGTGCCAGCAAGGCTGGAACTAAGGCTGAAGCTTTCTTT. This chain connects TRBV2 to TRBJ1-1; D not resolved. Trimming removed 7 bases from V and 6 bases from J, with 15 bases in between. CDR1 and CDR2 from the germline V gene are SNHLY and FYNNEI. This CDR3 is built from 13 residues. The entire variable domain, with the rest obtained from reference TRBV2 and TRBJ1-1, is as follows: EPEVTQTPSHQVTQMGQEVILRCVPISNHLYFYWYRQILGQKVEFLVSFYNNEISEKSEIFDDQFSVERPDGSNFTLKIRSTKLEDSAMYFCASKAGTKAEAFFGQGTRLTVV.

The chain couples TRBV5-1 to TRBJ2-6; D gene unclear. Germline CDR1 SGHRS, CDR2 YFSETQ. Trimming removed 5 bases from V and 2 bases from J, with 8 bases in between. The CDR3 loop spans 14 amino acids. CDR3 residues: CASRQFTGANVLTF. The CDR3 nucleotides are TGCGCCAGCAGACAGTTTACTGGGGCCAACGTCCTGACTTTC.

This clonotype has a count of ten or more. The chain carries TRBV6-1 and TRBJ2-5; 7 nucleotides match TRBD1. The junction had 6 bases not matched to a gene; V was cut back by 7 bases and J by 4 bases. The germline gives CDR1 MNHNS, CDR2 SASEGT. CDR3 length equals 13 residues. CDR3 protein: CASTTGESETQYF. The CDR3 region has the DNA TGTGCCAGCACAACAGGGGAATCAGAGACCCAGTACTTC.

This sequence joins TRBV28 and TRBJ2-4; D possibly corresponds to TRBD2 (7 bases). Germline values: CDR1 MDHEN, CDR2 SYDVKM. V was shortened by 4 bases and J by 5 bases, with 15 bases between the two germline ends. This CDR3 has 15 amino acids. CDR3 amino acids: CASSSPRGPENIQYF. CDR3 DNA: TGTGCCAGCAGTTCCCCGCGGGGGCCCGAAAACATTCAGTACTTC.

The J gene is TRBJ2-7, the V gene TRBV5-1, with D perhaps TRBD2 (6 bases). Germline lookup yields CDR1 SGHRS and CDR2 YFSETQ. The CDR3 spans 14 residues. V lost 2 bases and J 5 bases, leaving 14 bases between the germline ends. The CDR3 DNA reads as TGCGCCAGCAGCTTATCGGGAGTACTGGACGAGCAGTACTTC. Translating it yields CASSLSGVLDEQYF.

This clonotype appeared many times. CDR3 loop: CASSLLWGEWGEQFF. The CDR3 DNA is TGTGCCAGCAGCTTATTGTGGGGAGAGTGGGGTGAGCAGTTCTTC. The chain has TRBV11-2 and TRBJ2-1, with D perhaps matching TRBD2 (5 bases). The germline V gene encodes CDR1 SGHAT and CDR2 FQNNGV. V was cut by 2 bases and J by 9 bases, with 17 bases left in between. This CDR3 is 15 amino acids long.

In the case of this clonotype: A much larger clone lies a single base off, so this may be a read error. The genes are TRBV12-3 or TRBV12-4 and TRBJ2-5, with 7 bases lining up with TRBD2. J was trimmed by 3 bases and V by 3 bases; bases with no gene match: 7. The CDR3 is 15 residues long. In DNA, the CDR3 is TGTGCCAGCAGTTTCTCGGGCCGGGGGGAAGAGACCCAGTACTTC. Its protein is CASSFSGRGEETQYF.

The rearrangement joins TRBV6-5 to TRBJ1-6; no reliable D call. The CDR3 is 15 amino acids. In germline, CDR1 is MNHEY, CDR2 SVGAGI. V lost 0 bases and J 8 bases, leaving 11 bases between the germline ends. The chain's CDR3 is CASSYSNQLHSPLHF. The DNA for the CDR3 is TGTGCCAGCAGTTACTCGAACCAGCTCCATTCACCCCTCCACTTT.

This clonotype turned up a few times. A much more abundant neighbour one base away suggests this may be a read error. CDR3 sequence: CASSAFRGYSMNTEASF. CDR3 sequence (DNA): TGTGCCAGCAGTGCGTTCCGGGGTTACTCCATGAACACTGAAGCTTCCTTT. V usage is TRBV2 and J usage is TRBJ1-1; D not resolved. CDR3 length equals 17 residues. Looked up from germline, CDR1 is SNHLY and CDR2 is FYNNEI.

Points on this clonotype: This may be a read error: a much more frequent sequence differs by one nucleotide. The chain has TRBV28 and TRBJ2-3; a weak D match, TRBD1 (7 bases). Germline CDR1 is MDHEN and CDR2 is SYDVKM. The V end lost 5 bases, the J end lost 2 bases, and 20 bases lay between the germline ends. The CDR3 is made up of 17 amino acids. In DNA form, the CDR3 reads TGTGCCAGCAGTCCGGGGGACAGCGGTCTATTCACAGATACGCAGTATTTT. Its translation is CASSPGDSGLFTDTQYF.

Remarks on this clonotype: This may arise from a read error, as a much more abundant clone is one base away. The V gene is TRBV20-1, the J gene TRBJ2-1, with D possibly matching TRBD2 (5 bases). Trimming left V 8 bases short and J 8 bases short, with 25 bases between. CDR1 is DFQATT, CDR2 SNEGSKA, per germline (reference sequence). The CDR3 extends over 15 amino acids. In DNA, the CDR3 is TGCAGTACTACCTCTTCTAGCCGCCCCTCACATGAGCAGTTCTTC. Its protein is CSTTSSSRPSHEQFF.

There are many counts of this clonotype. The rearrangement links TRBV20-1 to TRBJ1-5; tentative D call: TRBD1 (6 bases). Trimming removed 3 bases at V and 4 bases at J, with 16 bases between. Germline-derived CDR1 and CDR2 are DFQATT and SNEGSKA (reference sequence). The length of the CDR3 is 15 residues. CDR3 residues: CSASLGRGGNQPQHF. The CDR3 nucleotides are TGCAGTGCTAGTCTCGGTAGGGGGGGGAATCAGCCCCAGCATTTT.

This clonotype appeared many times. V and J are TRBV20-1 and TRBJ2-4; weak D call: TRBD2 (6 bases). V lost 3 bases to trimming and J lost 3 bases, with 9 bases between them. CDR1 and CDR2 (germline): DFQATT, SNEGSKA (reference sequence). The CDR3 length is 13 residues. The CDR3 nucleotides are TGCAGTGCTAGGAAGGGAGGCAAAAACATTCAGTACTTC. Its protein is CSARKGGKNIQYF.

This clonotype was counted a few times. J is TRBJ1-3 and V is TRBV5-1; a weak D match, TRBD1 (5 bases). Trimming took off 1 base at V and 0 bases at J, with 11 bases between the two ends. This CDR3 is 16 amino acids long. CDR1 SGHRS and CDR2 YFSETQ come from the germline V gene. DNA for the CDR3: TGCGCCAGCAGCTTGAGGTCGGGGGGCTCTGGAAACACCATATATTTT. It translates to CASSLRSGGSGNTIYF.

This rearrangement joins TRBV10-2 to TRBJ1-1, with 8 bases matching TRBD1. The CDR3 length is 14 residues. In germline, CDR1 is WSHSY, CDR2 SAAADI. V lost 2 bases and J lost 7; bases outside the gene matches: 6. CDR3 in DNA: TGCGCCAGCAGTGAGCCCGGACAGGGCTATGAAGCTTTCTTT. Translated, it gives CASSEPGQGYEAFF.

The chain couples TRBV20-1 to TRBJ2-3; maybe TRBD2 (5 bases). Germline V gene sequence: CDR1 DFQATT, CDR2 SNEGSKA (reference sequence). The CDR3 sequence is 14 residues long. In DNA, the CDR3 is TGCAGCGTTGCCGGAGGAACTAGCACAGATACGCAGTATTTT. It yields the protein CSVAGGTSTDTQYF.

In this sample, this clonotype turned up many times. The chain uses TRBV20-1 and TRBJ2-1, with TRBD1 as a possible D gene (6 bases). CDR1 is DFQATT, CDR2 SNEGSKA, per germline (reference sequence). V gave up 4 bases and J gave up 4 bases, with 20 bases separating them. The CDR3 contains 16 residues. CDR3 DNA: TGCAGTGCTAACCCTCTACAGGGCACTAGATACAATGAGCAGTTCTTC. Translated, it gives CSANPLQGTRYNEQFF.

Notes on this clonotype: The conserved phenylalanine or tryptophan is not found at the CDR3 terminus, so this likely reflects a read error. The gene calls are TRBV28 and TRBJ2-7; no clear D. Trimming stripped 6 bases from V and 6 bases from J, with 9 bases between. The CDR3 is 11 amino acids. Germline assignment: CDR1 MDHEN and CDR2 SYDVKM. The chain's CDR3 is CASSLLREQYL. For the CDR3, the DNA is TGTGCCAGCAGCTTACTCCGCGAGCAGTACCTC.

This clonotype was observed a few times. The chain couples TRBV7-8 to TRBJ1-2; perhaps TRBD1 as D (6 bases). This CDR3 has 15 residues. Germline CDR1 SGHVS, CDR2 FQNEAQ. Trimming removed 6 bases at V and 4 bases at J, with 18 bases between. DNA for the CDR3: TGTGCCAGCAGTAAACAGGGACGACTTACCTATGGCTACACCTTC. This sequence encodes CASSKQGRLTYGYTF.

This clonotype was picked up a small number of times. V usage is TRBV6-2 or TRBV6-3 and J usage is TRBJ2-5; tentative D call: TRBD2 (5 bases). The CDR3 runs to 14 residues. CDR1 is MNHEY, CDR2 SVGEGT, per germline. Trimming left V 6 bases short and J 7 bases short, with 18 bases between. CDR3 sequence: CASRQRLDRGTQYF. The CDR3 coding sequence is TGTGCCAGCAGGCAGCGGCTAGATAGAGGGACCCAGTACTTC.

This clonotype was seen at least ten times. The V and J genes are TRBV4-1 and TRBJ1-1, with D possibly being TRBD1 (5 bases). The ends were cut back, 8 bases at V and 7 bases at J, with 26 bases in the middle. The CDR3 consists of 16 residues. Germline V lookup: CDR1 MGHRA, CDR2 YSYEKL. CDR3 residues: CASVGPRTRGGIEAFF. CDR3 DNA sequence: TGCGCCAGCGTGGGGCCCAGGACCCGGGGAGGTATTGAAGCTTTCTTT.

This clonotype has ten or more counts. The V gene is TRBV5-5, the J gene TRBJ2-5, with D possibly being TRBD2 (6 bases). The CDR3 totals 15 residues. V dropped 5 bases and J dropped 4 bases, with 18 bases sitting between them. Germline CDR1 reads SGHKS; CDR2 reads YYEKEE (reference sequence). CDR3: CASSSAGSRGETQYF. The CDR3 nucleotides read TGTGCCAGCAGTTCTGCCGGGAGTAGGGGAGAGACCCAGTACTTC.

This clonotype has a count of ten or more. The rearrangement uses TRBV3-1 and TRBJ2-1; TRBD2 agrees at 8 bases. Germline assignment: CDR1 LGHDT and CDR2 YNNKEL (reference sequence). CDR3 length: 16 residues. V lost 4 bases, J lost 7 bases, and 12 bases stayed unmatched. In nucleotides, the CDR3 is TGTGCCAGCAGCCCTGGGAGCGGGAGAATCAGGAATGAGCAGTTCTTC. Translated: CASSPGSGRIRNEQFF.

This clonotype was seen at least ten times. J is TRBJ2-7 and V is TRBV11-2; D might be TRBD2 (5 bases). V lost 1 base to trimming and J lost 3 bases, with 10 bases between them. CDR3 length: 14 residues. CDR1 and CDR2 (germline): SGHAT, FQNNGV. In nucleotides, the CDR3 is TGTGCCAGCAGCTTAGCAATGCGGGTCTACGAGCAGTACTTC. Translation: CASSLAMRVYEQYF.

This clonotype appeared many times. This chain uses TRBV20-1 with TRBJ2-2; weak D call: TRBD1 (6 bases). Germline V CDR1 and CDR2: DFQATT, SNEGSKA (reference sequence). The CDR3 loop spans 14 amino acids. V was pared by 6 bases and J by 4 bases, with 15 bases between. The CDR3 protein is CSAQDRNPTGELFF. CDR3 coding DNA: TGCAGTGCCCAGGACAGAAACCCCACCGGGGAGCTGTTTTTT.

In its sample, this clonotype was seen many times. V gene TRBV29-1 combines with J gene TRBJ1-1; D call uncertain. From germline, CDR1 is SQVTM and CDR2 ANQGSEA. The CDR3 runs to 10 residues. Trimming removed 4 bases from V and 6 bases from J, with 6 bases in between. The CDR3 reads CSVGWPEAFF. The CDR3 coding sequence is TGCAGCGTTGGTTGGCCTGAAGCTTTCTTT.

This clonotype was seen a handful of times. The chain combines TRBV3-1 with TRBJ1-2, with no clear D. Between the trimmed V and J ends, which lost 1 base and 7 bases, there was a span of 7 bases. The CDR3 totals 12 residues. Germline CDR1 and CDR2: LGHDT and YNNKEL (reference sequence). The DNA for the CDR3 is TGTGCCAGCAGCCAAGCGAAGGGTGGCTACACCTTC. Its translation: CASSQAKGGYTF.

V usage is TRBV2 and J usage is TRBJ2-7, with 12 bases aligning to TRBD1. Unmatched junction bases numbered 13, after V lost 7 bases and J lost 6 bases. Germline V gene data show CDR1 as SNHLY and CDR2 as FYNNEI. The CDR3 spans 16 residues. The CDR3 loop reads CASTEGGTGGSLEQYF. Here the CDR3 DNA reads TGTGCCAGCACCGAAGGTGGGACAGGGGGCTCGCTCGAGCAGTACTTC.

This clonotype showed up just a few times. An end of the junction does not agree with germline; a read error may underlie this. The chain joins TRBV11-2 to TRBJ2-1; 10 nucleotides line up with TRBD2. Per the germline V gene, CDR1 is SGHAT and CDR2 is FQNNGV. This CDR3 is built from 17 residues. The chain's CDR3 is CASSVEPSGSSYNEQFF. The CDR3, as DNA: TGTGCCAGCAGCGTAGAGCCTAGCGGGAGTTCCTACAATGAGCAGTTCTTC.

The rearrangement uses TRBV7-9 and TRBJ2-2; TRBD2 is a possible D gene (7 bases). V lost 3 bases to trimming and J lost 4 bases, with 12 bases between them. This CDR3 is 15 amino acids long. The germline gives CDR1 SEHNR, CDR2 FQNEAQ (reference sequence). The CDR3, as DNA: TGTGCCAGCAGCTTTCGGGGGGCCGTCACCGGGGAGCTGTTTTTT. Translation gives CASSFRGAVTGELFF.